This passage covers 20 T cell receptor beta chains from one sample sequenced in a study of response to subunit inactivated influenza vaccine. TCRdb fed the RT-PCR reads into MiXCR, producing one record per CDR3 protein. This table has around 190,000 distinct CDR3 sequences, 9.2% appearing once. Here the sequenced sample was non-naive T cells sorted from PBMCs, taken on the day of vaccination. These receptors were obtained from a man aged 50 to 60 who received an inactivated influenza vaccine.

This clonotype was seen a handful of times. V gene TRBV20-1 combines with J gene TRBJ2-2, with 10 bases matching TRBD1. The J segment lost 5 bases and the V segment lost 6 bases, leaving 9 bases of the junction unmatched. CDR1 DFQATT and CDR2 SNEGSKA come from the germline V gene (reference sequence). The CDR3 is 15 residues long. This chain's CDR3 is CSASETGGRTGELFF. The DNA for the CDR3 is TGCAGTGCCTCAGAGACAGGGGGCCGAACCGGGGAGCTGTTTTTT.

Only a few counts were recorded for this clonotype. V and J are TRBV20-1 and TRBJ2-3; 10 bases fit TRBD1. The CDR3 is 15 amino acids. The germline V gene encodes CDR1 DFQATT and CDR2 SNEGSKA (reference sequence). The trim removed 5 bases at V and 3 bases at J, leaving 8 bases unmatched. The CDR3 DNA sequence: TGCAGTGCTGGGACGCCGGGACAGGGGACAGATACGCAGTATTTT. Translation gives CSAGTPGQGTDTQYF.

This clonotype was detected ten times or more. The chain recombines TRBV4-3 with TRBJ1-2; D unclear. Per the germline V gene, CDR1 is LGHNA and CDR2 is YSLEER. The CDR3 runs 14 residues. With 0 bases removed from V and 2 bases from J, the gap between germline ends came to 7 bases. CDR3 bases: TGCGCCAGCAGCCAAGAGGCTGCGAACTATGGCTACACCTTC. This translates into CASSQEAANYGYTF.

A note on this clonotype: Mismatch with germline at one junction end may stem from a read error. DNA for the CDR3: TGTGCCAGCAGCTTAGCCCGTACATACATCTTC. This sequence encodes CASSLARTYIF. V gene TRBV7-9 combines with J gene TRBJ2-1; no clear D gene. This CDR3 is built from 11 residues. Germline CDR1 reads SEHNR; CDR2 reads FQNEAQ (reference sequence).

This chain links TRBV4-2 with TRBJ2-1; D gene unclear. The CDR3 covers 15 residues. Germline assignment: CDR1 LGHNA and CDR2 YNFKEQ. Deletions cut 0 bases from V and 4 bases from J, with 10 bases between. The CDR3 coding sequence is TGTGCCAGCAGCCAAGATCGCAATAGATACAATGAGCAGTTCTTC. This encodes CASSQDRNRYNEQFF.

This clonotype was observed a few times. CDR3 sequence: CASSPTGFSQPQHF. For the CDR3, the DNA is TGTGCCAGCAGTCCGACAGGGTTCAGTCAGCCCCAGCATTTT. This chain uses TRBV27 with TRBJ1-5, with 7 bases fitting TRBD1. V trimming: 5 bases; J trimming: 6 bases; junction bases outside the gene matches: 7. The germline V gene encodes CDR1 MNHEY and CDR2 SMNVEV (reference sequence). This CDR3 is built from 14 residues.

This clonotype turned up a few times. This rearrangement joins TRBV7-2 to TRBJ2-1, with D maybe TRBD1 (5 bases). Germline V gives CDR1 SGHTA, CDR2 FQGNSA. The V end lost 0 bases, the J end lost 6 bases, and 12 bases lay between the germline ends. CDR3 length: 15 residues. CDR3 DNA: TGTGCCAGCAGCTTAGCGTGGGGCTCGGTCAATGAGCAGTTCTTC. It specifies CASSLAWGSVNEQFF.

This clonotype turned up a few times. The rearrangement uses TRBV3-1 and TRBJ2-5; a possible D gene is TRBD2 (6 bases). The V gene lost 3 bases and the J gene lost 0 bases, with 14 bases spanning the gap. Germline V gene lookup returns CDR1 LGHDT and CDR2 YNNKEL (reference sequence). This CDR3 contains 16 residues. The CDR3, as DNA: TGTGCCAGCAGCCATCCCCTAGGGGAGGACCAAGAGACCCAGTACTTC. Amino acids: CASSHPLGEDQETQYF.

The table lists this clonotype with a few counts. The gene calls are TRBV6-2 or TRBV6-3 and TRBJ2-7, with D tentatively TRBD2 (6 bases). V lost 6 bases and J 3 bases, leaving 12 bases between the germline ends. The CDR3 is 13 residues long. CDR1 MNHEY and CDR2 SVGEGT come from the germline V gene. The CDR3, as DNA: TGTGCCAGCAGAACAAATAGCGGCTACGAGCAGTACTTC. It encodes CASRTNSGYEQYF.

The sample holds a few counts of this clonotype. The chain has TRBV7-6 and TRBJ2-7, with 8 bases identical to TRBD1. Unmatched junction bases numbered 16, after V lost 1 base and J lost 5 bases. Germline V gives CDR1 SGHVS, CDR2 FNYEAQ. The CDR3 covers 18 residues. This chain's CDR3 is CASSLDAPYRGVLDEQYF. CDR3 DNA: TGTGCCAGCAGCTTAGACGCCCCGTACAGGGGGGTCCTAGACGAGCAGTACTTC.

In this sample, this clonotype turned up a few times. This chain connects TRBV7-2 to TRBJ2-1; 11 positions match TRBD2. Per the germline V gene, CDR1 is SGHTA and CDR2 is FQGNSA. The CDR3 is 15 amino acids. V lost 4 bases to trimming and J lost 5 bases; unmatched junction nucleotides: 4. The CDR3 nucleotides read TGTGCCAGCAGCTCCCGACTAGCGGGGCACAATGAGCAGTTCTTC. Residues: CASSSRLAGHNEQFF.

The chain carries TRBV7-2 and TRBJ2-3; no clear D. The CDR3 runs 16 residues. The germline V and J ends were trimmed by 0 bases and 1 base, with 11 bases remaining between them. The germline V gene has CDR1 SGHTA and CDR2 FQGNSA. DNA for the CDR3: TGTGCCAGCAGCTTAGCGGGTCTTGGGGGCACAGATACGCAGTATTTT. Amino acid sequence: CASSLAGLGGTDTQYF.

This clonotype was seen repeatedly, ten times or more. V is TRBV18 and J is TRBJ1-6; TRBD1 agrees at 11 bases. This CDR3 contains 16 residues. V trimming: 4 bases; J trimming: 7 bases; junction bases outside the gene matches: 6. The germline V gene has CDR1 KGHSH and CDR2 LQKENI. In DNA, the CDR3 is TGTGCCAGCTCACTCGGGACAGGGGGGTCGAATTCACCCCTCCACTTT. It is translated as CASSLGTGGSNSPLHF.

In this sample, this clonotype turned up many times. This chain connects TRBV4-2 to TRBJ2-5, with D possibly matching TRBD1 (6 bases). V lost 1 base and J 7 bases, leaving 13 bases between the germline ends. Germline CDR1 is LGHNA and CDR2 is YNFKEQ. This CDR3 has 14 residues. CDR3 in amino acids: CASSQGTGTGTQYF. CDR3 in DNA: TGTGCCAGCAGCCAAGGTACAGGGACGGGGACCCAGTACTTC.

There are a few counts of this clonotype. The chain links TRBV20-1 to TRBJ2-7; TRBD2 agrees at 10 bases. J was trimmed by 2 bases and V by 2 bases; bases with no gene match: 6. CDR1 is DFQATT, CDR2 SNEGSKA, per germline (reference sequence). The CDR3 spans 15 residues. In DNA, the CDR3 is TGCAGTGCTAGATCAGCTAGCGGGAGCCCCTACGAGCAGTACTTC. It specifies CSARSASGSPYEQYF.

The rearrangement uses TRBV15 and TRBJ2-3; a weak D match, TRBD2 (5 bases). This CDR3 contains 17 residues. Trimming removed 0 bases at V and 5 bases at J, with 18 bases between. Germline CDR1 reads LNHNV; CDR2 reads YYDKDF (reference sequence). This CDR3 is CATSREGRELTRDTQYF. The DNA of the CDR3 is TGTGCCACCAGCAGAGAGGGAAGGGAGCTCACTAGAGATACGCAGTATTTT.

V and J are TRBV9 and TRBJ2-5; 8 nucleotides agree with TRBD2. Germline CDR1 reads SGDLS; CDR2 reads YYNGEE. The CDR3 spans 15 residues. V dropped 3 bases and J dropped 3; count of bases not matched to a gene: 7. The CDR3 nucleotides read TGTGCCAGCAGCGAAAGCCCGGGACTAGAAGAGACCCAGTACTTC. It encodes CASSESPGLEETQYF.

This clonotype occurred a few times. The J gene is TRBJ1-5, the V gene TRBV18; no definite D call. Germline V gives CDR1 KGHSH, CDR2 LQKENI. The V and J ends lost 3 bases and 7 bases respectively, with 10 bases between them. CDR3 length: 13 amino acids. The CDR3 bases are TGTGCCAGCTCACCTCAGATGGACCAGCCCCAGCATTTT. It encodes CASSPQMDQPQHF.

This clonotype was seen at least ten times. The chain employs TRBV7-9 and TRBJ1-4, with no clear D. Germline CDR1 and CDR2: SEHNR and FQNEAQ (reference sequence). V lost 3 bases, J lost 8 bases, and 13 bases lay in between. The CDR3 sequence is 14 residues long. The DNA of the CDR3 is TGTGCCAGCAGCTTTTTCGGAAGTGGAGAAAAACTGTTTTTT. This gives the protein CASSFFGSGEKLFF.

The chain has TRBV20-1 and TRBJ2-7; 11 nucleotides align to TRBD1. Trimming took 6 bases from V and 7 from J; bases not matched to a gene: 8. This CDR3 contains 13 residues. Germline V CDR1 and CDR2: DFQATT, SNEGSKA (reference sequence). CDR3 coding DNA: TGCAGTGCGGCAGGACAGGGGGCGTCGGAGCAGTACTTC. It specifies CSAAGQGASEQYF.